Listed below are T cell receptor beta chains from one sample, sequenced in a study of T cells in Graves' hyperthyroidism and ophthalmopathy. TCRdb analysed the multiplex PCR reads with MiXCR anew, one entry per CDR3 protein. Among roughly 530,000 distinct CDR3 sequences listed, roughly 18% were seen once. Sequencing used blood. The receptors derive from a woman aged 18-30 years with Graves' ophthalmopathy. Both conserved end residues are part of each CDR3. D genes are given only for firm matches. Size values are once, few and many counts, or a class for expanded clones, and some rows have none.

>TRBJ2-7|TRBV2|NA|many
CASSQAVSSYEQYF
TGTGCCAGCAGTCAAGCGGTTAGCTCCTACGAGCAGTACTTC
>TRBJ2-7|TRBV7-9|NA|many
CASSQRRTDYEQYF
TGTGCCAGCAGCCAAAGACGGACTGATTACGAGCAGTACTTC
>TRBJ1-2|TRBV6-1|NA|many
CASRAANYGYTF
TGTGCCAGCAGGGCAGCTAACTATGGCTACACCTTC
>TRBJ1-5|TRBV28|TRBD1|many
CASSRRTGIDQPQHF
TGTGCCAGCAGTCGACGGACAGGGATCGATCAGCCCCAGCATTTT
>TRBJ2-7|TRBV27|NA|many
CASSPGSEQYF
TGTGCCAGCAGTCCGGGTTCCGAGCAGTACTTC
>TRBJ2-1|TRBV28|TRBD2|NA
CASSLGREGTYNEQFF
TGTGCCAGCAGTTTGGGGCGGGAGGGCACCTACAATGAGCAGTTCTTC
>TRBJ1-5|TRBV10-3|NA|few
CAISESINQPQHF
TGTGCCATCAGTGAGTCGATCAATCAGCCCCAGCATTTT
>TRBJ2-5|TRBV18|NA|NA
CASSPATLIGTQYF
TGTGCCAGCTCACCCGCTACCCTCATTGGGACCCAGTACTTC
>TRBJ2-3|TRBV10-3|NA|many
CAISGTDTDTQYF
TGTGCCATCAGTGGGACAGACACAGATACGCAGTATTTT
>TRBJ2-1|TRBV11-2|TRBD2|NA
CASRPLAGGPGYNEQFF
TGTGCCAGCAGGCCTCTAGCGGGAGGGCCTGGGTACAATGAGCAGTTCTTC
>TRBJ2-7|TRBV2|NA|many
CATLVGANYEQYF
TGTGCCACCCTCGTGGGGGCCAACTACGAGCAGTACTTC
>TRBJ2-3|TRBV3-1|NA|NA
CASSEGLDLVTDTQYF
TGTGCCAGCAGCGAGGGGCTGGACTTAGTCACAGATACGCAGTATTTT
>TRBJ2-2|TRBV28|NA|NA
CAGLGWGERGAGELFF
TGTGCCGGCTTGGGATGGGGGGAGAGAGGCGCCGGGGAGCTGTTTTTT
>TRBJ2-7|TRBV30|NA|many
CAWTDNDRTYEQYF
TGTGCCTGGACCGATAACGACCGGACCTACGAGCAGTACTTC
>TRBJ2-1|TRBV12-3/TRBV12-4|NA|many
CASSLGDSLYNEQFF
TGTGCCAGCAGTTTAGGGGACTCCCTCTACAATGAGCAGTTCTTC
>TRBJ2-2|TRBV19|NA|few
CASSMFTITGELFF
TGTGCCAGTAGTATGTTCACGATCACCGGGGAGCTGTTTTTT
>TRBJ1-2|TRBV5-1|TRBD1|few
CATSSEGAYGYTF
TGCGCCACAAGTTCTGAGGGGGCCTATGGCTACACCTTC
>TRBJ2-1|TRBV7-9|NA|NA
CASSQDPRGGGIIWNEQFF
TGCGCCAGCAGCCAAGATCCCCGAGGGGGCGGGATTATTTGGAATGAGCAGTTCTTC
>TRBJ1-2|TRBV11-2|NA|many
CASSLEGYDYGYTF
TGTGCCAGCAGCTTAGAGGGTTACGACTATGGCTACACCTTC
>TRBJ2-7|TRBV20-1|NA|many
CSAHHTKQRLSYEQYF
TGCAGTGCCCACCATACAAAACAGCGGCTCTCCTACGAGCAGTACTTC
>TRBJ2-7|TRBV5-5|TRBD2|many
CASSLDAGGIYEQYF
TGTGCCAGCAGCTTGGACGCGGGGGGCATCTACGAGCAGTACTTC
>TRBJ2-7|TRBV29-1|NA|few
CSVVRSEGPYEQYF
TGCAGCGTTGTACGATCGGAGGGGCCCTACGAGCAGTACTTC
>TRBJ1-2|TRBV30|NA|few
CAWSVLGGGLGGYTF
TGTGCCTGGAGTGTACTCGGGGGAGGTTTGGGGGGCTACACCTTC
>TRBJ2-1|TRBV28|NA|once
CASSQGLRSPYNEQFF
TGTGCCAGCAGTCAGGGCCTTCGTAGCCCCTACAATGAGCAGTTCTTC
>TRBJ2-1|TRBV20-1|NA|many
CSASQGNEQFF
TGCAGTGCATCACAGGGCAATGAGCAGTTCTTC
>TRBJ2-2|TRBV2|NA|many
CASRRVQGRPGELFF
TGTGCCAGCAGGAGAGTACAGGGAAGGCCCGGGGAGCTGTTTTTT
>TRBJ2-7|TRBV7-2|NA|many
CASSSPRGTYEQYF
TGTGCCAGCAGCTCCCCAAGGGGAACCTACGAGCAGTACTTC
>TRBJ2-7|TRBV11-2|NA|NA
CASSVSSQGPLYEQYF
TGTGCCAGCAGCGTATCTAGCCAGGGCCCTCTCTACGAGCAGTACTTC
>TRBJ2-1|TRBV7-9|NA|many
CASSLVSTANEQFF
TGTGCCAGCAGCTTAGTTTCGACGGCTAATGAGCAGTTCTTC
>TRBJ1-1|TRBV6-5|NA|few
CASSLKQWTEAFF
TGTGCCAGCAGTTTAAAACAATGGACTGAAGCTTTCTTT
>TRBJ2-1|TRBV30|TRBD1|once
CASQPGGRDEQFF
TGTGCCTCCCAACCAGGGGGCCGGGATGAGCAGTTCTTC
>TRBJ2-1|TRBV7-9|TRBD1|NA
CASSRGQVTNEQFF
TGTGCCAGCAGTCGAGGACAGGTGACCAATGAGCAGTTCTTC
>TRBJ2-3|TRBV30|NA|NA
CALEGQSKADTQYF
TGTGCCCTGGAAGGACAGTCTAAAGCAGATACGCAGTATTTT
>TRBJ2-1|TRBV15|NA|few
CATSRGGTTQVYNEQFF
TGTGCCACCAGCAGAGGAGGGACAACGCAGGTTTACAATGAGCAGTTCTTC
>TRBJ1-5|TRBV12-3/TRBV12-4|TRBD1|many
CASRGQGLGNQPQHF
TGTGCCAGCAGGGGACAGGGCCTCGGCAATCAGCCCCAGCATTTT